The 31 T cell receptor beta chains below were found in one sample sequenced in a study of blood T cell repertoires in COVID-19. Some clones are missing from TCRdb's copy, which holds only in-frame ones; the method was immunoSEQ multiplex PCR. The sample lists 110,000 or so clones, around 83% seen once, with 3% to 3.5% in the top ten. The sequenced sample was peripheral blood. The receptors here all came from a man aged 40-55 years with acute or convalescent COVID-19.

The chain uses TRBV6-5 and TRBJ2-7; D unresolved. Germline loops: CDR1 MNHEY, CDR2 SVGAGI. Trimming cost V 5 bases and J 1 base, with 12 bases left between them. The CDR3 consists of 14 residues. The DNA of the CDR3 is TGTGCCAGCAGTCGCGCAGGTCAATCCTACGAGCAGTACTTC. Its translation: CASSRAGQSYEQYF.

The chain carries TRBV12-3 or TRBV12-4 and TRBJ1-5, with a weak D call TRBD1 (5 bases). The V and J ends lost 7 bases and 2 bases respectively, with 9 bases between them. The length of the CDR3 is 13 residues. The CDR3 DNA sequence: TGTGCCAGCACCAGGGAGGGCAATCAGCCCCAGCATTTT. It specifies CASTREGNQPQHF.

Remarks on this clone: Compared with germline, one end of the junction differs, possibly owing to a read error. V usage is TRBV7-6 and J usage is TRBJ2-3; D is unclear. This CDR3 has 12 amino acids. CDR1 is SGHVS, CDR2 FNYEAQ, per germline. The CDR3 sequence is CASSVAADTQYF. The CDR3 DNA is TGTGCCAGCAGCGTAGCCGCAGATACGCAGTATTTT.

This clone has a single count. V and J are TRBV18 and TRBJ2-3, with D perhaps TRBD2 (6 bases). CDR3 length: 16 residues. Germline-derived CDR1 and CDR2 are KGHSH and LQKENI. Between the trimmed V and J ends, which lost 2 bases and 0 bases, there was a span of 12 bases. This CDR3 is CASSPIREDSTDTQYF. The CDR3, as DNA: TGTGCCAGCTCACCAATCAGGGAGGATAGCACAGATACGCAGTATTTT.

This chain connects TRBV5-1 to TRBJ1-1; D is perhaps TRBD1 (5 bases). Germline CDR1 is SGHRS and CDR2 is YFSETQ. The CDR3 has 15 amino acids. The V end was cut by 0 bases, the J end by 5 bases, with 14 bases between. The DNA for the CDR3 is TGCGCCAGCAGCTTGGATCCCGGGGGAAAAACTGAAGCTTTCTTT. It is translated as CASSLDPGGKTEAFF.

The V and J genes are TRBV18 and TRBJ2-2; 9 bases are a match to TRBD1. Germline CDR1 and CDR2: KGHSH and LQKENI. J gave up 2 bases and V 3 bases, and 4 bases lay outside the gene matches. The CDR3 runs to 16 residues. The CDR3 DNA is TGTGCCAGCTCACCGAGGACAGGGGACAACACCGGGGAGCTGTTTTTT. Amino acid sequence: CASSPRTGDNTGELFF. Looking up the rest from reference TRBV18 and TRBJ2-2 gives the full variable domain: NAGVMQNPRHLVRRRGQEARLRCSPMKGHSHVYWYRQLPEEGLKFMVYLQKENIIDESGMPKERFSAEFPKEGPSILRIQQVVRGDSAAYFCASSPRTGDNTGELFFGEGSRLTVL.

The table lists this clone with a few counts. This sequence joins TRBV18 and TRBJ1-5, with 7 bases that match TRBD1. V shed 3 bases and J 6 bases; nucleotides not matched to a gene: 5. Germline V gene sequence: CDR1 KGHSH, CDR2 LQKENI. This CDR3 contains 14 residues. The CDR3 coding sequence is TGTGCCAGCTCACCTCAGGGGGGAACTCAGCCCCAGCATTTT. Its protein product is CASSPQGGTQPQHF. Combining the CDR3 with reference TRBV18 and TRBJ1-5 gives the whole variable domain NAGVMQNPRHLVRRRGQEARLRCSPMKGHSHVYWYRQLPEEGLKFMVYLQKENIIDESGMPKERFSAEFPKEGPSILRIQQVVRGDSAAYFCASSPQGGTQPQHFGDGTRLSIL.

This rearrangement joins TRBV6-6 to TRBJ1-1; 9 bases align to TRBD1. V dropped 4 bases and J dropped 4; count of bases not matched to a gene: 4. The germline V gene has CDR1 MNHNY and CDR2 SVGAGI (reference sequence). The CDR3 runs to 14 residues. The CDR3 loop reads CASSSDRGGTEAFF. The CDR3 DNA is TGTGCCAGCAGTTCGGACAGGGGCGGCACTGAAGCTTTCTTT.

CDR3 sequence reads: CASSPKTSRTGELFF. CDR3 coding DNA: TGTGCCAGCAGCCCTAAGACTAGCCGTACCGGGGAGCTGTTTTTT. The chain recombines TRBV7-9 with TRBJ2-2; 7 nucleotides agree with TRBD2. V dropped 5 bases and J dropped 5; count of bases not matched to a gene: 8. CDR1 is SEHNR, CDR2 FQNEAQ, per germline (reference sequence). The CDR3 is made up of 15 amino acids. Filled out from reference TRBV7-9 and TRBJ2-2, the complete variable domain reads DTGVSQNPRHKITKRGQNVTFRCDPISEHNRLYWYRQTLGQGPEFLTYFQNEAQLEKSRLLSDRFSAERPKGSFSTLEIQRTEQGDSAMYLCASSPKTSRTGELFFGEGSRLTVL.

The J gene is TRBJ2-1, the V gene TRBV2, with D tentatively TRBD1 (6 bases). Germline values: CDR1 SNHLY, CDR2 FYNNEI. CDR3 length: 13 residues. Trimming removed 6 bases from V and 5 bases from J, with 11 bases in between. The CDR3: CASRETGNNEQFF. The CDR3 coding sequence is TGTGCCAGCAGGGAAACAGGGAACAATGAGCAGTTCTTC.

The chain has TRBV11-2 and TRBJ2-7; 9 bases fit TRBD1. Germline V gene data show CDR1 as SGHAT and CDR2 as FQNNGV. CDR3 size: 17 residues. V trimming: 1 base; J trimming: 5 bases; junction bases outside the gene matches: 12. The CDR3 DNA sequence: TGTGCCAGCAGCTTAGTCATGGGACAGGGTCCCGTGCACGAGCAGTACTTC. It codes for CASSLVMGQGPVHEQYF.

Remarks on this clone: This specimen includes other DNA sequences encoding the same CDR3. The gene calls are TRBV10-3 and TRBJ2-1; 8 positions match TRBD1. CDR3 length: 14 amino acids. Germline V gives CDR1 ENHRY, CDR2 SYGVKD. V was clipped by 4 bases and J by 3 bases; unmatched bases: 2. The CDR3 DNA reads as TGTGCCATCAGTGGGACAGGGAGCTACAATGAGCAGTTCTTC. Its translation is CAISGTGSYNEQFF.

The chain links TRBV11-2 to TRBJ2-7; the match to TRBD1 covers 9 bases. With 5 bases clipped from V and 0 bases from J, the junction kept 14 bases outside the gene matches. Germline loops: CDR1 SGHAT, CDR2 FQNNGV. The CDR3 runs to 18 residues. CDR3 sequence (DNA): TGTGCCAGCAGCCTCCGGCCCGGGACAGGGAAGAGCTCCTACGAGCAGTACTTC. This sequence encodes CASSLRPGTGKSSYEQYF.

The gene calls are TRBV7-2 and TRBJ2-5, with D perhaps TRBD2 (6 bases). V lost 5 bases to trimming and J lost 7 bases, with 14 bases between them. Germline V gene data show CDR1 as SGHTA and CDR2 as FQGNSA. This CDR3 has 13 residues. The CDR3 reads CASSDRGKGTQYF. As DNA, the CDR3 is TGTGCCAGCAGCGACCGGGGGAAGGGGACCCAGTACTTC.

The chain combines TRBV5-1 with TRBJ2-7; 15 bases agree with TRBD2. The CDR3 sequence is 19 residues long. The germline gives CDR1 SGHRS, CDR2 YFSETQ. Trimming cost V 7 bases and J 0 bases; bases outside gene matches: 14. This chain's CDR3 is CASQRTGTSGGPSSYEQYF. CDR3 sequence (DNA): TGCGCCAGCCAAAGAACCGGGACTAGCGGGGGGCCGAGCTCCTACGAGCAGTACTTC.

The rearrangement links TRBV7-3 to TRBJ1-1; possible D gene TRBD1, 5 bases. Trimming removed 2 bases from V and 0 bases from J, with 7 bases in between. This CDR3 is built from 14 residues. Germline V gives CDR1 SGHTA, CDR2 FQGTGA. CDR3 sequence (DNA): TGTGCCAGCAGCTTACAGGGTTTGAACACTGAAGCTTTCTTT. Translated: CASSLQGLNTEAFF.

The rearrangement uses TRBV27 and TRBJ2-7; 11 nucleotides align to TRBD2. J lost 0 bases, V lost 5 bases, and 6 bases had no gene match. This CDR3 is 16 amino acids long. The germline V gene has CDR1 MNHEY and CDR2 SMNVEV (reference sequence). For the CDR3, the DNA is TGTGCCAGCAGTGCCCAACTAGCGGGGGTCTCCTACGAGCAGTACTTC. Its translation: CASSAQLAGVSYEQYF.

This chain connects TRBV6-1 to TRBJ2-2; 9 positions agree with TRBD1. The trim removed 3 bases at V and 4 bases at J, leaving 6 bases unmatched. The CDR3 is 16 amino acids. The germline V gene has CDR1 MNHNS and CDR2 SASEGT. The CDR3 nucleotides are TGTGCCAGCAGTGAGGGGACAGGGCCCTTCACCGGGGAGCTGTTTTTT. It translates to CASSEGTGPFTGELFF.

The chain is built from TRBV5-1 and TRBJ1-2; the D gene is possibly TRBD1 (6 bases). The ends were cut back, 5 bases at V and 5 bases at J, with 13 bases in the middle. The CDR3 is 13 amino acids. Germline-derived CDR1 and CDR2 are SGHRS and YFSETQ. This CDR3 reads CASRSPGEYGYTF. CDR3 nucleotides: TGCGCCAGCAGGTCCCCAGGGGAGTATGGCTACACCTTC.

The chain joins TRBV7-7 to TRBJ1-1; 7 bases fit TRBD1. The CDR3 has 13 amino acids. Trimming at V came to 5 bases and at J to 1 base, leaving 1 base not matched to a gene. Germline values: CDR1 SSHAT, CDR2 FNYEAQ (reference sequence). This chain's CDR3 is CASSRQGNTEAFF. The CDR3 nucleotides read TGTGCCAGCAGCCGACAGGGGAACACTGAAGCTTTCTTT.

This clone was picked up one time. Other DNA sequences in this specimen translate into the identical CDR3. V gene TRBV2 combines with J gene TRBJ2-7; TRBD1 matches 10 bases. CDR1 and CDR2 (germline): SNHLY, FYNNEI. The CDR3 consists of 13 residues. The V and J ends lost 6 bases and 3 bases, in that order; junction bases with no gene match: 2. The DNA for the CDR3 is TGTGCCAGCAGCCGGGACAGGGGCTACGAGCAGTACTTC. It specifies CASSRDRGYEQYF.

The rearrangement joins TRBV19 to TRBJ1-2; 12 bases map to TRBD1. Trimming took 3 bases from V and 4 from J; bases not matched to a gene: 9. This CDR3 has 17 amino acids. Per germline, CDR1 LNHDA and CDR2 SQIVND (reference sequence). The CDR3 reads CASSMGQGARLSYGYTF. The CDR3 coding sequence is TGTGCCAGTAGTATGGGACAGGGGGCGCGTCTTAGCTATGGCTACACCTTC.

In its sample, this clone was seen once. J is TRBJ1-4 and V is TRBV19, with TRBD1 as a possible D gene (6 bases). Germline-derived CDR1 and CDR2 are LNHDA and SQIVND (reference sequence). The CDR3 is 15 residues long. Between the trimmed V and J ends, which lost 7 bases and 3 bases, there was a span of 15 bases. The CDR3 DNA reads TGTGCCAGTACCGGCCGGGGGGGCGCTAATGAAAAACTGTTTTTT. Residues: CASTGRGGANEKLFF.

V is TRBV9 and J is TRBJ2-3, with D possibly TRBD2 on 6 matching bases. The germline V gene has CDR1 SGDLS and CDR2 YYNGEE. V was trimmed by 3 bases and J by 2 bases, leaving 16 bases between them. The CDR3 extends over 16 amino acids. For the CDR3, the DNA is TGTGCCAGCAGCGCTTTTTCCGGAGGGGCCACAGATACGCAGTATTTT. Residues: CASSAFSGGATDTQYF.

V gene TRBV20-1 combines with J gene TRBJ2-5; D may be TRBD2 (5 bases). CDR1 and CDR2 from the germline V gene are DFQATT and SNEGSKA (reference sequence). The CDR3 loop spans 10 amino acids. The CDR3 DNA follows: TGCAGCGCGGGCCAGGAGACCCAGTACTTC. Its translation is CSAGQETQYF.

The rearrangement links TRBV9 to TRBJ2-3; unclear D gene. The CDR3 spans 14 residues. Germline CDR1 and CDR2: SGDLS and YYNGEE. V shed 0 bases and J shed 2 bases, with 7 bases lying between them. The CDR3 loop reads CASSVGLSTDTQYF. The CDR3 nucleotides read TGTGCCAGCAGCGTAGGTCTCTCCACAGATACGCAGTATTTT.

A single count supports this clone. CDR3 amino acids: CASIKALAGGEQFF. CDR3 DNA sequence: TGTGCCAGCATTAAGGCACTAGCGGGGGGGGAGCAGTTCTTC. The chain recombines TRBV6-5 with TRBJ2-1, with TRBD2 identical over 13 bases. The CDR3 consists of 14 residues. V dropped 7 bases and J dropped 10; count of bases not matched to a gene: 7. Germline V gives CDR1 MNHEY, CDR2 SVGAGI.

The chain combines TRBV9 with TRBJ1-6; D call uncertain. The germline gives CDR1 SGDLS, CDR2 YYNGEE. The V end was cut by 3 bases, the J end by 8 bases, with 3 bases between. The CDR3 runs to 11 residues. This CDR3 reads CASSADSPLHF. The CDR3 region has the DNA TGTGCCAGCAGCGCTGATTCACCCCTCCACTTT.

This clone was recorded only once. The V and J genes are TRBV24-1 and TRBJ2-2; 7 bases are a match to TRBD1. Looked up from germline, CDR1 is KGHDR and CDR2 is SFDVKD. CDR3 size: 18 residues. Germline trimming cut 4 bases from V and 3 bases from J; bases unmatched to any gene: 13. The CDR3 region is CATSDHRQGRWDTGELFF. CDR3 DNA: TGTGCCACCAGTGACCATAGACAGGGAAGGTGGGACACCGGGGAGCTGTTTTTT.

This clone appeared once. The J gene is TRBJ1-1, the V gene TRBV4-3; D is uncertain. This CDR3 is built from 14 residues. The germline gives CDR1 LGHNA, CDR2 YSLEER. V lost 0 bases and J 2 bases, leaving 7 bases between the germline ends. Here the CDR3 reads CASSQDRGNTEAFF. CDR3 nucleotides: TGCGCCAGCAGCCAAGATCGAGGAAACACTGAAGCTTTCTTT.

This clone was observed a few times. The chain couples TRBV19 to TRBJ1-5; 9 bases line up with TRBD1. V lost 2 bases, J lost 5 bases, and 4 bases stayed unmatched. Germline-derived CDR1 and CDR2 are LNHDA and SQIVND (reference sequence). This CDR3 has 15 residues. CDR3 sequence: CASSISGQGYQPQHF. Here the CDR3 DNA reads TGTGCCAGTAGTATATCGGGACAGGGTTATCAGCCCCAGCATTTT.